A selection of T cell receptor beta chains follows, all from one sample in a study of response to subunit inactivated influenza vaccine. TCRdb re-called the RT-PCR reads with MiXCR, one entry per CDR3 protein. The profile shows a few hundred thousand distinct CDR3 sequences, 14% of them singletons. This specimen consisted of PBMCs from blood, obtained 11 to 12 days after vaccination. These receptors all come from a man aged 45-65 years who received an inactivated influenza vaccine. Both conserved end residues are part of each CDR3. Fields, in order: V gene, D gene, J gene, clone size, CDR3 protein, CDR3 DNA. The D gene is left open where the match is weak. Clone size is stated in some rows and not others, as once, few, many or a class when expanded.

v_gene: TRBV7-2; d_gene: .; j_gene: TRBJ2-7; abundance: .; CDR3aa: CASSLIIYTDVHHEQYF; CDR3nt: TGTGCCAGCAGCTTAATTATATACACGGATGTTCACCACGAGCAGTACTTC
v_gene: TRBV7-2; d_gene: .; j_gene: TRBJ2-1; abundance: .; CDR3aa: CASSLVFGNNEQFF; CDR3nt: TGTGCCAGCAGCTTAGTTTTCGGGAACAATGAGCAGTTCTTC
v_gene: TRBV10-3; d_gene: TRBD1; j_gene: TRBJ2-5; abundance: many; CDR3aa: CAISESTGTTMETQYF; CDR3nt: TGTGCCATCAGTGAGTCGACAGGGACCACAATGGAGACCCAGTACTTC
v_gene: TRBV2; d_gene: TRBD2; j_gene: TRBJ2-1; abundance: .; CDR3aa: CASTPGRGGAYNEQFF; CDR3nt: TGTGCCAGCACCCCCGGGCGCGGGGGGGCCTACAATGAGCAGTTCTTC
v_gene: TRBV5-1; d_gene: TRBD1; j_gene: TRBJ1-1; abundance: .; CDR3aa: CASSYGTVTEAFF; CDR3nt: TGCGCCAGCAGCTACGGGACAGTCACTGAAGCTTTCTTT
v_gene: TRBV20-1; d_gene: .; j_gene: TRBJ1-1; abundance: .; CDR3aa: CSASIPPRTEAFF; CDR3nt: TGCAGTGCTTCCATCCCGCCTAGGACTGAAGCTTTCTTT
v_gene: TRBV12-3/TRBV12-4; d_gene: .; j_gene: TRBJ2-7; abundance: few; CDR3aa: CASSLSGGPYEQYF; CDR3nt: TGTGCCAGCAGTTTAAGCGGCGGACCTTACGAGCAGTACTTC
v_gene: TRBV18; d_gene: .; j_gene: TRBJ2-5; abundance: .; CDR3aa: CASSPAGLGETQYF; CDR3nt: TGTGCCAGCTCACCAGCGGGGTTGGGAGAGACCCAGTACTTC
v_gene: TRBV20-1; d_gene: .; j_gene: TRBJ1-4; abundance: .; CDR3aa: CSARVGSSGEKLFF; CDR3nt: TGCAGTGCTAGAGTAGGGAGCTCTGGTGAAAAACTGTTTTTT
v_gene: TRBV30; d_gene: .; j_gene: TRBJ1-1; abundance: many; CDR3aa: CAWSRQRNTEAFF; CDR3nt: TGTGCCTGGAGCCGACAGAGGAACACTGAAGCTTTCTTT
v_gene: TRBV14; d_gene: .; j_gene: TRBJ2-1; abundance: .; CDR3aa: CASSAHSRVYEQFF; CDR3nt: TGTGCCAGCAGCGCACATTCAAGGGTCTATGAGCAGTTCTTC
v_gene: TRBV6-2/TRBV6-3; d_gene: .; j_gene: TRBJ2-3; abundance: few; CDR3aa: CASSYSDRDFTDTQYF; CDR3nt: TGTGCCAGCAGTTATTCAGACAGGGACTTCACAGATACGCAGTATTTT
v_gene: TRBV29-1; d_gene: TRBD2; j_gene: TRBJ2-4; abundance: once; CDR3aa: CSTKLAGGLGNIQYF; CDR3nt: TGCAGCACGAAACTAGCGGGGGGGCTTGGAAACATTCAGTACTTC
v_gene: TRBV12-3/TRBV12-4; d_gene: .; j_gene: TRBJ2-3; abundance: .; CDR3aa: CASSLARSFAPDTQYF; CDR3nt: TGTGCCAGCAGTTTAGCGCGATCCTTTGCGCCAGATACGCAGTATTTT
v_gene: TRBV24-1; d_gene: .; j_gene: TRBJ2-2; abundance: few; CDR3aa: CATSPFGGSGDGELFF; CDR3nt: TGTGCCACCAGCCCGTTCGGGGGAAGCGGAGACGGGGAGCTGTTTTTT
v_gene: TRBV7-2; d_gene: .; j_gene: TRBJ2-7; abundance: .; CDR3aa: CASSLSAIGYEQYF; CDR3nt: TGTGCCAGCAGCTTAAGTGCCATAGGCTACGAGCAGTACTTC
v_gene: TRBV24-1; d_gene: TRBD1; j_gene: TRBJ2-1; abundance: .; CDR3aa: CATSEDRGFEQFF; CDR3nt: TGTGCCACCAGTGAGGACAGGGGCTTTGAGCAGTTCTTC
v_gene: TRBV7-9; d_gene: .; j_gene: TRBJ2-7; abundance: .; CDR3aa: CASSLGGGPREQYF; CDR3nt: TGTGCCAGCAGCTTAGGAGGAGGTCCGCGGGAGCAGTACTTC
v_gene: TRBV5-1; d_gene: .; j_gene: TRBJ2-2; abundance: few; CDR3aa: CASSTPGPEPGELFF; CDR3nt: TGCGCCAGCAGCACCCCCGGGCCCGAGCCCGGGGAGCTGTTTTTT
v_gene: TRBV6-5; d_gene: .; j_gene: TRBJ1-1; abundance: .; CDR3aa: CASSSRGRGGEAFF; CDR3nt: TGTGCCAGCAGTTCCCGCGGTAGGGGCGGTGAAGCTTTCTTT
v_gene: TRBV28; d_gene: TRBD1; j_gene: TRBJ2-1; abundance: .; CDR3aa: CASSGTDRAGQFF; CDR3nt: TGTGCCAGCAGTGGAACGGACAGGGCAGGACAGTTCTTC
v_gene: TRBV10-3; d_gene: TRBD1; j_gene: TRBJ2-7; abundance: .; CDR3aa: CAISDPGQGNEQYF; CDR3nt: TGTGCCATCAGCGACCCGGGACAGGGTAACGAGCAGTACTTC
v_gene: TRBV12-3/TRBV12-4; d_gene: .; j_gene: TRBJ1-1; abundance: .; CDR3aa: CASNRLEYTEAFF; CDR3nt: TGTGCCAGCAACCGGCTGGAGTACACTGAAGCTTTCTTT
v_gene: TRBV28; d_gene: .; j_gene: TRBJ2-6; abundance: few; CDR3aa: CASSRVTYSGANVLTF; CDR3nt: TGTGCCAGCAGCCGAGTGACCTACTCTGGGGCCAACGTCCTGACTTTC
v_gene: TRBV10-3; d_gene: TRBD1; j_gene: TRBJ1-2; abundance: many; CDR3aa: CAISEEFQGGYGYTF; CDR3nt: TGTGCCATCAGTGAGGAATTTCAGGGGGGCTATGGCTACACCTTC
v_gene: TRBV3-1; d_gene: .; j_gene: TRBJ1-1; abundance: .; CDR3aa: CASSQAAPGAAMNTEAFF; CDR3nt: TGTGCCAGCAGCCAAGCCGCCCCCGGGGCTGCGATGAACACTGAAGCTTTCTTT
v_gene: TRBV12-3/TRBV12-4; d_gene: TRBD1; j_gene: TRBJ2-5; abundance: few; CDR3aa: CASSAGTARQETQYF; CDR3nt: TGTGCCAGCAGTGCAGGGACAGCGAGACAAGAGACCCAGTACTTC
v_gene: TRBV5-1; d_gene: .; j_gene: TRBJ2-7; abundance: few; CDR3aa: CASSFYLSYEQYF; CDR3nt: TGCGCCAGCAGCTTCTACCTATCCTACGAGCAGTACTTC
v_gene: TRBV18; d_gene: .; j_gene: TRBJ1-1; abundance: .; CDR3aa: CASSPPMGAGVTEAFF; CDR3nt: TGTGCCAGCTCACCACCGATGGGGGCGGGGGTCACTGAAGCTTTCTTT